This TCR beta chain was sequenced in a study of T cell responses to AZD1222 COVID-19 vaccine. The study's findings and limits: Two doses of AZD1222 preceded a rise in Spike-specific TCR breadth and depth.

Per the germline V gene, CDR1 is KGHDR and CDR2 is SFDVKD. The CDR3 has 17 amino acids. V trimming: 5 bases; J trimming: 0 bases; junction bases outside the gene matches: 11. With respect to this clone: Its antigen is not known.

Sequencing was performed with immunoSEQ multiplex PCR; in TCRdb, only in-frame clones are kept and a portion is missing. The table has 90,000 to 150,000 clones, around 89% seen once. The specimen comprised peripheral blood, sampled on day 0 of AZD1222 vaccination. The V gene is TRBV24-1, the J gene TRBJ1-1, with 7 bases lining up with TRBD1. The sequence derives from an adult in good health. The CDR3 sequence is CATSGRTTGTVNTEAFF. The DNA for the CDR3 is TGTGCCACCAGTGGACGGACTACCGGGACAGTGAACACTGAAGCTTTCTTT.